Shown below are 6 T cell receptor beta chains from a single sample sequenced in a study of cytomegalovirus exposure and HLA in healthy donors. Primers included in the PCR were 60 Vbeta and 13 Jbeta primers. Here immunoSEQ multiplex PCR was the method, and the copy in TCRdb shows in-frame clones only, minus some. The sample gives over 100,000 clones, about 70% of which show up once; 2% to 2.5% is in the top ten. Specimen: PBMCs. The receptors come from a human donor in good health.

The CDR3 loop is CASSFGTANSNTEAFF. As DNA, the CDR3 is TGTGCCAGCAGCTTTGGGACAGCCAACTCGAACACTGAAGCTTTCTTT. The J gene is TRBJ1-1, the V gene TRBV5-6, with 7 bases matching TRBD1. Germline CDR1 is SGHDT and CDR2 is YYEEEE. Trimming cost V 2 bases and J 1 base; bases outside gene matches: 8. The CDR3 covers 16 residues.

This clone has just one count. The chain combines TRBV14 with TRBJ2-2; maybe TRBD1 (5 bases). The CDR3 is made up of 16 amino acids. The germline CDR1 and CDR2 sequences are SGHDN and FVKESK. V lost 0 bases, J lost 5 bases, and 13 bases lay in between. This CDR3 reads CASSQDRQGRTGELFF. CDR3 DNA: TGTGCCAGCAGCCAAGATCGTCAGGGAAGAACCGGGGAGCTGTTTTTT.

The rearrangement uses TRBV7-2 and TRBJ2-3; possible D gene TRBD2, 7 bases. The CDR3 is 14 amino acids. The germline V gene encodes CDR1 SGHTA and CDR2 FQGNSA. Trimming pared 5 bases from V and 2 bases from J, leaving 11 bases between. The CDR3 region is CASSLGGVTDTQYF. The CDR3 region has the DNA TGTGCCAGCAGCCTAGGGGGGGTCACAGATACGCAGTATTTT.

The chain is built from TRBV6-1 and TRBJ2-3, with a tentative D call TRBD2 (5 bases). The V gene lost 6 bases and the J gene lost 3 bases, with 7 bases spanning the gap. Germline assignment: CDR1 MNHNS and CDR2 SASEGT. The CDR3 runs 12 residues. DNA for the CDR3: TGTGCCAGCAGGACTATTACAGATACGCAGTATTTT. Translating it yields CASRTITDTQYF.

The chain combines TRBV18 with TRBJ1-2; D is possibly TRBD1 (5 bases). Deletions cut 0 bases from V and 2 bases from J, with 13 bases between. Germline assignment: CDR1 KGHSH and CDR2 LQKENI. This CDR3 has 16 amino acids. CDR3 amino acids: CASSPPGQKENYGYTF. CDR3 DNA: TGTGCCAGCTCACCACCGGGGCAGAAAGAAAACTATGGCTACACCTTC.

As to this clone: A read error may produce the germline difference seen at one junction end. The chain employs TRBV2 and TRBJ1-2; no clear D gene. CDR1 SNHLY and CDR2 FYNNEI come from the germline V gene. The CDR3 has 16 residues. CDR3 DNA: TGTGCCAGCAGGGACTGGTTTCAGGCGACTAACTATGGCTACACCTTT. Encoded protein: CASRDWFQATNYGYTF.